This entry concerns a single TCR delta chain. Since a much larger clone is just one base distant, this may be a read error. Other DNA sequences in the sample encode the same CDR3. Germline V CDR1 and CDR2: GEAIGNYY, EKD. This CDR3 is 17 amino acids long. This record belongs to a study of gamma-delta chains in newborns, infants, children. On the study more broadly: Innate gammadelta T cells reportedly expand polyclonally right after birth, driven by microbial exposure, per the title.

TCRdb reanalyzed the reads using CATT. The sample has roughly 7,400 delta-chain clones, 0.66% seen once. The sequence was collected from a child who was a newborn, infant or young child, either healthy, febrile or measles-vaccinated (not recorded which). The sample taken for sequencing was blood. This chain links TRDV2 with TRDJ3; 9 positions agree with TRDD3. The CDR3 DNA reads as TGTGCCTGTGCGGAACTGGGGGAGTCCTGGGACACCCGACAGATGTTCTTC. Its protein product is CACAELGESWDTRQMFF.